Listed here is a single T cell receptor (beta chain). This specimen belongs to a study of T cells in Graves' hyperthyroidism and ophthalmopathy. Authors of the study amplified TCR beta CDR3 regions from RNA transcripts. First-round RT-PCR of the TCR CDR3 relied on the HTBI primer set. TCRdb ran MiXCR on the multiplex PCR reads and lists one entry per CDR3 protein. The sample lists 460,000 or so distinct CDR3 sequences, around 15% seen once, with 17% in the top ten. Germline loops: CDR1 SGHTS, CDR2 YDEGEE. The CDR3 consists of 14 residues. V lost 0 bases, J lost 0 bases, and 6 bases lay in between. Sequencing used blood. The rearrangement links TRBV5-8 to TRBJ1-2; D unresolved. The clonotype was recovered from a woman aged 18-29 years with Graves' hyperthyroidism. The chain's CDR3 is CASSLDSPNYGYTF. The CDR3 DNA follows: TGTGCCAGCAGCTTGGACAGTCCTAACTATGGCTACACCTTC.